The 30 T cell receptor beta chains presented below share a single source sample, sequenced in a study of blood T cell repertoires in COVID-19. Some clones are missing from TCRdb's copy, which holds only in-frame ones; the method was immunoSEQ multiplex PCR. The table records roughly 140,000 clones, roughly 84% of them present only once. The source material was PBMCs or T cells enriched from blood (not recorded which). The receptor set was obtained from a woman aged 50 to 65 who had been exposed to COVID-19.

This chain uses TRBV4-1 with TRBJ2-7; D is possibly TRBD1 (5 bases). Germline CDR1 reads MGHRA; CDR2 reads YSYEKL. The CDR3 spans 15 residues. V lost 0 bases and J 2 bases, leaving 11 bases between the germline ends. This CDR3 reads CASSQEGQGAYEQYF. DNA of the CDR3: TGCGCCAGCAGCCAAGAAGGGCAGGGTGCCTACGAGCAGTACTTC.

The gene calls are TRBV6-1 and TRBJ2-7; possibly TRBD2 for D (5 bases). This CDR3 comprises 13 residues. Germline-derived CDR1 and CDR2 are MNHNS and SASEGT. Trimming stripped 6 bases from V and 6 bases from J, with 15 bases between. The CDR3 DNA is TGTGCCAGCAGCAAGCGGCAGCCCCTCGAGCAGTACTTC. Encoded protein: CASSKRQPLEQYF.

This sequence joins TRBV6-5 and TRBJ2-7; 8 bases agree with TRBD1. V lost 4 bases, J lost 3 bases, and 5 bases stayed unmatched. CDR1 and CDR2 (germline): MNHEY, SVGAGI. The CDR3 totals 14 residues. The CDR3 nucleotides are TGTGCCAGCAGTTCGACAGGGGCCCTCTACGAGCAGTACTTC. Protein: CASSSTGALYEQYF.

This chain links TRBV12-3 or TRBV12-4 with TRBJ2-1; D unclear. The CDR3 is made up of 13 amino acids. Trimming removed 7 bases from V and 9 bases from J, with 16 bases in between. The CDR3 here is CASTTTSPGEQFF. DNA for the CDR3: TGTGCCAGCACCACTACAAGCCCGGGTGAGCAGTTCTTC.

The CDR3 loop is CASSLEEDTEAFF. Written as DNA, the CDR3 is TGTGCCAGCAGCTTAGAAGAGGACACTGAAGCTTTCTTT. The rearrangement joins TRBV7-8 to TRBJ1-1; unclear D gene. With 1 base removed from V and 3 bases from J, the gap between germline ends came to 6 bases. CDR1 and CDR2 from the germline V gene are SGHVS and FQNEAQ. The length of the CDR3 is 13 residues.

The chain couples TRBV2 to TRBJ1-5; 10 nucleotides agree with TRBD1. J was trimmed by 5 bases and V by 8 bases; bases with no gene match: 9. CDR3 size: 15 residues. Germline V CDR1 and CDR2: SNHLY, FYNNEI. The CDR3 spells CASLLRTGGDQPQHF. Written as DNA, the CDR3 is TGTGCCAGCCTACTCCGGACAGGGGGGGATCAGCCCCAGCATTTT.

The genes are TRBV10-2 and TRBJ2-3, with 9 nucleotides matching TRBD2. Germline-derived CDR1 and CDR2 are WSHSY and SAAADI. This CDR3 spans 16 amino acids. V shed 3 bases, J shed 5 bases, and the junction held 9 bases outside the gene matches. CDR3 nucleotide sequence: TGCGCCAGCAGTGACCGGCGGGAGGGCCGTGGAGATACGCAGTATTTT. As protein: CASSDRREGRGDTQYF.

The chain employs TRBV7-9 and TRBJ1-4; the match to TRBD1 covers 7 bases. V dropped 3 bases and J dropped 5; count of bases not matched to a gene: 9. The CDR3 sequence is 16 residues long. Germline V gives CDR1 SEHNR, CDR2 FQNEAQ (reference sequence). This CDR3 reads CASSLQGQLLNEKLFF. DNA of the CDR3: TGTGCCAGCAGCTTGCAGGGACAGCTGCTCAATGAAAAACTGTTTTTT. Based on the CDR3 plus reference TRBV7-9 and TRBJ1-4, the full variable domain is DTGVSQNPRHKITKRGQNVTFRCDPISEHNRLYWYRQTLGQGPEFLTYFQNEAQLEKSRLLSDRFSAERPKGSFSTLEIQRTEQGDSAMYLCASSLQGQLLNEKLFFGSGTQLSVL.

The chain links TRBV30 to TRBJ2-1; D may be TRBD2 (6 bases). V was shortened by 2 bases and J by 9 bases, with 8 bases between the two germline ends. The CDR3 is made up of 11 amino acids. Germline CDR1 reads GTSNPN; CDR2 reads SVGIG (reference sequence). Here the CDR3 DNA reads TGTGCCTGGAGTACGGGGGTTGAGCAGTTCTTC. Its protein is CAWSTGVEQFF.

V gene TRBV7-6 combines with J gene TRBJ2-5; possible D gene TRBD2, 6 bases. V gave up 5 bases and J gave up 1 base, with 17 bases separating them. Germline V gene sequence: CDR1 SGHVS, CDR2 FNYEAQ. This CDR3 is 16 amino acids long. The CDR3 DNA follows: TGTGCCAGCAGCCTTGGAATCGGGGGTCCCCAAGAGACCCAGTACTTC. It translates to CASSLGIGGPQETQYF.

The V call is TRBV7-8, the J call TRBJ1-5, with D possibly matching TRBD1 (5 bases). The CDR3 length is 13 residues. Germline V gene data show CDR1 as SGHVS and CDR2 as FQNEAQ. Trimming removed 1 base at V and 4 bases at J, with 5 bases between. CDR3 in amino acids: CASSLDRNQPQHF. The CDR3 nucleotides are TGTGCCAGCAGCTTAGACAGGAATCAGCCCCAGCATTTT.

The J gene is TRBJ2-3, the V gene TRBV11-3; no reliable D call. Trimming took 3 bases from V and 4 from J, leaving 8 bases between them. This CDR3 is built from 13 residues. CDR1 and CDR2 (germline): SGHNT, YENEEA. The CDR3 sequence is CASSLSVADTQYF. The CDR3 coding sequence is TGTGCCAGCAGCTTGTCGGTGGCAGATACGCAGTATTTT.

The chain links TRBV19 to TRBJ2-1, with D perhaps matching TRBD1 (5 bases). Between the trimmed V and J ends, which lost 3 bases and 4 bases, there was a span of 10 bases. CDR1 is LNHDA and CDR2 is SQIVND in the germline V gene (reference sequence). The CDR3 totals 14 residues. The CDR3 bases are TGTGCCAGTAGTATGGTGCAGGGTTACAATGAGCAGTTCTTC. Its translation is CASSMVQGYNEQFF. Filled out from reference TRBV19 and TRBJ2-1, the complete variable domain reads DGGITQSPKYLFRKEGQNVTLSCEQNLNHDAMYWYRQDPGQGLRLIYYSQIVNDFQKGDIAEGYSVSREKKESFPLTVTSAQKNPTAFYLCASSMVQGYNEQFFGPGTRLTVL.

This chain uses TRBV5-1 with TRBJ1-2; no firm D call. The germline V gene encodes CDR1 SGHRS and CDR2 YFSETQ. V dropped 3 bases and J dropped 6 bases, with 9 bases sitting between them. This CDR3 region has 12 residues. For the CDR3, the DNA is TGCGCCAGCAGCTCGACATTTGATGGCTACACCTTC. This encodes CASSSTFDGYTF.

A single count supports this clone. The rearrangement links TRBV4-1 to TRBJ1-4, with unresolved D. Looked up from germline, CDR1 is MGHRA and CDR2 is YSYEKL. Trimming left V 0 bases short and J 5 bases short, with 10 bases between. The length of the CDR3 is 15 residues. The CDR3 spells CASSQEAATNEKLFF. CDR3 sequence (DNA): TGCGCCAGCAGCCAAGAGGCGGCGACGAATGAAAAACTGTTTTTT.

The chain uses TRBV10-2 and TRBJ2-3; TRBD2 might be the D (6 bases). Germline values: CDR1 WSHSY, CDR2 SAAADI. CDR3 length equals 16 residues. The ends were cut back, 3 bases at V and 1 base at J, with 14 bases in the middle. This CDR3 reads CASSDPRLVRTDTQYF. CDR3 bases: TGCGCCAGCAGTGACCCCCGACTAGTCCGCACAGATACGCAGTATTTT.

The chain carries TRBV6-6 and TRBJ2-3, with a weak D call TRBD2 (6 bases). Trimming shortened V by 5 bases and J by 2 bases, and 14 bases separated the two germline ends. This CDR3 contains 15 residues. The germline gives CDR1 MNHNY, CDR2 SVGAGI (reference sequence). CDR3 bases: TGTGCCAGCAGTCGATCTAGCGTGCCCACAGATACGCAGTATTTT. Translation gives CASSRSSVPTDTQYF.

This chain joins TRBV7-9 and TRBJ1-2, with 7 bases aligning to TRBD1. Germline V lookup: CDR1 SEHNR, CDR2 FQNEAQ (reference sequence). This CDR3 has 14 amino acids. V shed 8 bases and J 2 bases; nucleotides not matched to a gene: 8. CDR3 sequence: CASSKGATNYGYTF. The CDR3 DNA reads TGTGCCAGCTCCAAGGGGGCCACCAACTATGGCTACACCTTC.

This chain joins TRBV12-3 or TRBV12-4 and TRBJ1-1; D is unclear. The V end lost 8 bases, the J end lost 6 bases, and 7 bases lay between the germline ends. The CDR3 spans 10 residues. CDR3 coding DNA: TGTGCCAGCGGAGAACCTGAAGCTTTCTTT. Amino acids: CASGEPEAFF.

The rearrangement uses TRBV19 and TRBJ2-1; 14 bases line up with TRBD2. The germline CDR1 and CDR2 sequences are LNHDA and SQIVND (reference sequence). V gave up 5 bases and J gave up 9 bases; unmatched junction bases: 6. The CDR3 covers 15 residues. The CDR3 DNA reads TGTGCCAGTAGTCGACTAGCGGGAGGGCCGGGTGAGCAGTTCTTC. Amino acid sequence: CASSRLAGGPGEQFF.

The CDR3: CATSRDSGVGGNTIYF. The CDR3 DNA sequence: TGTGCCACCAGCAGAGACAGCGGGGTTGGTGGAAACACCATATATTTT. The V call is TRBV15, the J call TRBJ1-3; D ambiguous. Germline V CDR1 and CDR2: LNHNV, YYDKDF (reference sequence). The CDR3 loop spans 16 amino acids. Trimming removed 0 bases at V and 3 bases at J, with 12 bases between.

The CDR3 sequence: CSVGTGSPYNEQFF. The CDR3 DNA follows: TGCAGCGTCGGGACAGGGAGTCCCTACAATGAGCAGTTCTTC. V and J are TRBV29-1 and TRBJ2-1; 9 nucleotides line up with TRBD1. V lost 6 bases, J lost 2 bases, and 5 bases stayed unmatched. Germline assignment: CDR1 SQVTM and CDR2 ANQGSEA. The CDR3 runs 14 residues.

This clone has just a few counts. The chain carries TRBV5-1 and TRBJ1-2; 10 nucleotides agree with TRBD1. Trimming at V came to 0 bases and at J to 8 bases, leaving 4 bases not matched to a gene. This CDR3 has 14 amino acids. Germline CDR1 is SGHRS and CDR2 is YFSETQ. In DNA, the CDR3 is TGCGCCAGCAGCTTGGCGGGACAGGGGATCGGCTACACCTTC. It codes for CASSLAGQGIGYTF.

The chain has TRBV25-1 and TRBJ2-3; D is perhaps TRBD1 (5 bases). The CDR3 is 18 residues long. Trimming removed 10 bases at V and 2 bases at J, with 28 bases between. The germline V gene encodes CDR1 MGHDK and CDR2 SYGVNS. This chain's CDR3 is CATQTVGPSRSFTDTQYF. The CDR3 DNA is TGTGCCACCCAGACAGTTGGGCCGAGCCGCAGCTTCACAGATACGCAGTATTTT.

CDR3 protein: CASSSELPSAGEQFF. CDR3 coding DNA: TGTGCCAGCAGCTCAGAACTTCCTAGCGCAGGTGAGCAGTTCTTC. This chain connects TRBV7-9 to TRBJ2-1; tentatively, D is TRBD2 (6 bases). The CDR3 sequence is 15 residues long. Germline CDR1 and CDR2: SEHNR and FQNEAQ (reference sequence). Trimming pared 4 bases from V and 9 bases from J, leaving 19 bases between.

V usage is TRBV7-8 and J usage is TRBJ1-6; possibly TRBD1 for D (5 bases). V gave up 5 bases and J gave up 3 bases, with 20 bases separating them. The germline V gene encodes CDR1 SGHVS and CDR2 FQNEAQ. The CDR3 has 18 residues. The CDR3 loop is CASSPRTRGRDYNSPLHF. CDR3 sequence (DNA): TGTGCCAGCAGCCCTCGGACACGAGGAAGGGACTATAATTCACCCCTCCACTTT.

J is TRBJ1-2 and V is TRBV20-1; D is unresolved. The CDR3 is made up of 11 amino acids. The germline CDR1 and CDR2 sequences are DFQATT and SNEGSKA (reference sequence). Here the CDR3 DNA reads TGCAGCGCGGGGAGGGCTGGTGGCTACACCTTC. Its protein is CSAGRAGGYTF.

The chain is built from TRBV18 and TRBJ1-3; D is unclear. The CDR3 has 16 amino acids. CDR1 KGHSH and CDR2 LQKENI come from the germline V gene. Trimming pared 1 base from V and 0 bases from J, leaving 10 bases between. CDR3 nucleotide sequence: TGTGCCAGCTCACCACTGCCCGTTAGCTCTGGAAACACCATATATTTT. Translated: CASSPLPVSSGNTIYF.

This chain uses TRBV10-3 with TRBJ2-7, with a possible D match to TRBD2 (6 bases). Germline CDR1 is ENHRY and CDR2 is SYGVKD. The CDR3 spans 12 residues. Deletions cut 10 bases from V and 7 bases from J, with 17 bases between. The CDR3 region has the DNA TGTGCCACGAGCCCCCCCGGGGGAGAGCAGTACTTC. Its translation is CATSPPGGEQYF.

This chain joins TRBV5-5 and TRBJ2-7, with D maybe TRBD2 (6 bases). Germline assignment: CDR1 SGHKS and CDR2 YYEKEE (reference sequence). Between the trimmed V and J ends, which lost 5 bases and 9 bases, there was a span of 24 bases. This CDR3 region has 15 residues. CDR3 coding DNA: TGTGCCAGCAGGCAAGAAGATAGTCTAGCGTTTGGGCAGTACTTC. As protein: CASRQEDSLAFGQYF.